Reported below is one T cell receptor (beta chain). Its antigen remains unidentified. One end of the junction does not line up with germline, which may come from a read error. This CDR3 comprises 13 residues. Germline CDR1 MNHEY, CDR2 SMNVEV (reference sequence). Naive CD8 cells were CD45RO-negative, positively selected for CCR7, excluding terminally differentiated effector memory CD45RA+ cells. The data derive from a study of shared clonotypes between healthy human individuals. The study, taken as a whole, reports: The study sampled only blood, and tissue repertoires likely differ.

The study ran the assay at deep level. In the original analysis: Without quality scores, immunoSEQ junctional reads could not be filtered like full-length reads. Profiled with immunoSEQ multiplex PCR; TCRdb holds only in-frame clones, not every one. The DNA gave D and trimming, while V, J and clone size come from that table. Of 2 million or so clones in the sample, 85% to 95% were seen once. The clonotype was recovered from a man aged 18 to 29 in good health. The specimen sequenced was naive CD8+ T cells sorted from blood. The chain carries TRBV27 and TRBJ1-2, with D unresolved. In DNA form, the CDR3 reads TGTGCCAGCAGATTATCTCGCAGCTATGGCTACACCTTC. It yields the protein CASRLSRSYGYTF.